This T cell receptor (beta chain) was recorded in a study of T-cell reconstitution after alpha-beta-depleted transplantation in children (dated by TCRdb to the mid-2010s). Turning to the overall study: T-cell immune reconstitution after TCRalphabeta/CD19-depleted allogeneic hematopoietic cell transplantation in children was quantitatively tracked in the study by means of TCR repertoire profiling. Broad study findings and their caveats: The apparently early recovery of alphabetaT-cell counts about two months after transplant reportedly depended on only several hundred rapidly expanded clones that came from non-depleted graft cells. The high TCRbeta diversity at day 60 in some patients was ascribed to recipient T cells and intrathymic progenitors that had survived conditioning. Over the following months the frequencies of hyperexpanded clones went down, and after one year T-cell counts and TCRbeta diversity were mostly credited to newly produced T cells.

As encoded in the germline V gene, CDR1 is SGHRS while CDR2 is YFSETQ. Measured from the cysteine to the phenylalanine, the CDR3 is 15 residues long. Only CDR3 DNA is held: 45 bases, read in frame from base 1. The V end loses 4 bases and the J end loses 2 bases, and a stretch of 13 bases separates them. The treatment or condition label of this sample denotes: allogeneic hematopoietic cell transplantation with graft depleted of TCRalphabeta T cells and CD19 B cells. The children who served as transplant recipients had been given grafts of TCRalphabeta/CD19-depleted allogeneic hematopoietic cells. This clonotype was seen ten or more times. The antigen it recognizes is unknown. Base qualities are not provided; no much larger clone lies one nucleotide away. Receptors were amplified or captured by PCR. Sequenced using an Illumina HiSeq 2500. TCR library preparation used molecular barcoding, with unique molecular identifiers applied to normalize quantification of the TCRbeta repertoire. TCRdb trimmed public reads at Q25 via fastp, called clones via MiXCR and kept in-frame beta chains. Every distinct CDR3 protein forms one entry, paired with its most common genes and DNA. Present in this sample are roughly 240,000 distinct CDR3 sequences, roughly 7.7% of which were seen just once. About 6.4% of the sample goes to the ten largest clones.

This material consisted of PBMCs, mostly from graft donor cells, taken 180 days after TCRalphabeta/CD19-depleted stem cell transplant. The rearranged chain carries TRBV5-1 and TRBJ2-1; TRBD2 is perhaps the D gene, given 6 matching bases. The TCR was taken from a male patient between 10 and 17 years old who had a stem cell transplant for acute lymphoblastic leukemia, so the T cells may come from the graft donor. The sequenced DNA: TGCGCCAGCAGCAGTAGCGGAGCGACCTACAATGAGCAGTTCTTC. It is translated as CASSSSGATYNEQFF.